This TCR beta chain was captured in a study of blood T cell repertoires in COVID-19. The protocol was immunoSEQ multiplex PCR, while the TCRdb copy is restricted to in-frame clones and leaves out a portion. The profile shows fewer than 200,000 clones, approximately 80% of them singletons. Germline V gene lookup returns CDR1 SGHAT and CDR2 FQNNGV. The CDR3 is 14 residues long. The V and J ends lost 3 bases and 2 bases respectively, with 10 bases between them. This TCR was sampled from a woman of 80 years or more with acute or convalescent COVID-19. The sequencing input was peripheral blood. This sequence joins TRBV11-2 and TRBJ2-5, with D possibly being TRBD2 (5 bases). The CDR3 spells CASSFSRGQETQYF. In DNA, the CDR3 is TGTGCCAGCAGCTTCTCTCGGGGACAAGAGACCCAGTACTTC.